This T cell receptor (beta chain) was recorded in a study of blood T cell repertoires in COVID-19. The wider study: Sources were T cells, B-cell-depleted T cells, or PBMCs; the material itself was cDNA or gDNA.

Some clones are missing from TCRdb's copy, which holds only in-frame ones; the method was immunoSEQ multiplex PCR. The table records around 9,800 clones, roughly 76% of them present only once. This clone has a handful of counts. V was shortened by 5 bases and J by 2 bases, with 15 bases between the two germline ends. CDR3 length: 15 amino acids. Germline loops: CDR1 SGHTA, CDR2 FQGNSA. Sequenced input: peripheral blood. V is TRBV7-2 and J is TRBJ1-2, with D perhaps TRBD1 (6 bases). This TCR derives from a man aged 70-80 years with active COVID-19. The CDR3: CASSDRTVLNYGYTF. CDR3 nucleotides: TGTGCCAGCAGCGACCGGACAGTGTTAAACTATGGCTACACCTTC.